These T cell receptor beta chains were read from a single sample in a study of blood T cell repertoires in COVID-19. The table came from immunoSEQ multiplex PCR; TCRdb's copy has only in-frame clones and leaves some out. The repertoire holds around 260,000 clones, with under 90% as singletons. The sequencing input was peripheral blood. Source of these receptors: a woman in her forties or fifties who had recovered from COVID-19. Each CDR3 is given with its conserved first and last residue. The D gene is left open where the match is weak. Expanded clones are given a class, and other clones once, few, many or no size at all.

v_call,j_call,d_call,clone_size,cdr3_length,cdr3_aa,cdr3_nt
TRBV25-1,TRBJ2-7,TRBD2,.,15,CASSEGLAVIYEQYF,TGTGCCAGCAGTGAAGGACTAGCGGTAATTTACGAGCAGTACTTC
TRBV30,TRBJ2-4,.,.,15,CAWISAGENKNIQYF,TGTGCCTGGATCTCAGCCGGGGAAAACAAAAACATTCAGTACTTC
TRBV28,TRBJ1-5,.,.,14,CASSLVSGNQPQHF,TGTGCCAGCAGTTTAGTCTCGGGAAATCAGCCCCAGCATTTT
TRBV6-5,TRBJ2-1,TRBD2,.,15,CASSYSTSGHNEQFF,TGTGCCAGCAGTTACTCGACTAGCGGTCACAATGAGCAGTTCTTC
TRBV19,TRBJ2-7,.,once,14,CASSHPSSSYEQYF,TGTGCCAGTAGTCACCCATCCAGCTCCTACGAGCAGTACTTC
TRBV28,TRBJ1-4,.,.,16,CASSTQDSATNEKLFF,TGTGCCAGCAGCACGCAAGACAGCGCAACTAATGAAAAACTGTTTTTT
TRBV6-2/TRBV6-3,TRBJ2-7,TRBD1,once,20,CASSPPLWDRGGLAYYEQYF,TGTGCCAGCAGTCCCCCTCTTTGGGACAGGGGCGGGTTGGCCTACTACGAGCAGTACTTC
TRBV30,TRBJ1-5,.,.,13,CALSQGGNQPQHF,TGTGCCTTGTCACAGGGTGGGAATCAGCCCCAGCATTTT
TRBV9,TRBJ1-1,TRBD1,once,15,CASSALRGLRAEAFF,TGTGCCAGCAGCGCATTGAGGGGGCTCCGGGCTGAAGCTTTCTTT
TRBV4-3,TRBJ1-2,TRBD1,.,15,CASSPATGWDYGYTF,TGCGCCAGCAGCCCAGCGACAGGGTGGGACTATGGCTACACCTTC
TRBV19,TRBJ1-2,TRBD1,.,15,CASSMGTGGNYGYTF,TGTGCCAGTAGTATGGGGACAGGGGGCAACTATGGCTACACCTTC
TRBV6-1,TRBJ2-5,TRBD2,once,16,CASSAGLAGYQETQYF,TGTGCCAGCAGTGCTGGACTAGCGGGATACCAAGAGACCCAGTACTTC
TRBV7-8,TRBJ1-5,TRBD1,.,15,CASSLTGALGQPQHF,TGTGCCAGCAGCTTAACAGGGGCGTTAGGTCAGCCCCAGCATTTT
TRBV7-8,TRBJ1-2,TRBD1,.,17,CASSSQGLGQGFYGYTF,TGTGCCAGCAGCTCTCAGGGATTGGGACAGGGGTTCTATGGCTACACCTTC
TRBV15,TRBJ2-2,.,.,15,CATSRRTGGTGELFF,TGTGCCACCAGCAGGCGGACAGGAGGGACCGGGGAGCTGTTTTTT
TRBV4-1,TRBJ1-1,TRBD1,.,17,CASRTGTVGIMNTEAFF,TGCGCCAGCAGGACAGGGACAGTCGGCATCATGAACACTGAAGCTTTCTTT
TRBV7-2,TRBJ2-4,.,.,14,CASSYEGDKNIQYF,TGTGCCAGCAGCTATGAGGGGGACAAAAACATTCAGTACTTC
TRBV7-9,TRBJ1-3,.,.,15,CASRRGGVPGNTIYF,TGTGCCAGCAGACGCGGGGGAGTGCCTGGAAACACCATATATTTT
TRBV12-3/TRBV12-4,TRBJ2-2,.,.,13,CASSLSETGELFF,TGTGCCAGCAGTTTATCGGAGACCGGGGAGCTGTTTTTT
TRBV19,TRBJ2-7,.,.,13,CASSKQFLYEQYF,TGTGCCAGTAGTAAACAATTCTTGTACGAGCAGTACTTC
TRBV7-9,TRBJ1-6,TRBD1,.,17,CASSPGQGLSYNSPLHF,TGTGCCAGCAGCCCAGGACAGGGGCTCTCCTATAATTCACCCCTCCACTTT
TRBV6-5,TRBJ2-1,TRBD2,.,15,CASSYSLAASSMQFF,TGTGCCAGCAGTTACTCACTAGCGGCGTCCTCGATGCAGTTCTTC
TRBV2,TRBJ2-1,TRBD1,few,16,CASRPRQGEAYNEQFF,TGTGCCAGCAGACCTAGACAGGGGGAGGCCTACAATGAGCAGTTCTTC
TRBV7-2,TRBJ2-2,TRBD2,.,14,CASSAGLATGELFF,TGTGCCAGCAGCGCGGGACTAGCGACCGGGGAGCTGTTTTTT
TRBV28,TRBJ1-4,.,.,14,CASSPQGTNEKLFF,TGTGCCAGCAGTCCCCAGGGGACTAATGAAAAACTGTTTTTT
TRBV6-5,TRBJ1-5,.,.,14,CASSRGGGLQPQHF,TGTGCCAGCAGCCGCGGCGGCGGGCTTCAGCCCCAGCATTTT
TRBV30,TRBJ2-7,TRBD2,.,16,CAWIPKGASGRYEQYF,TGTGCCTGGATCCCGAAGGGGGCTAGCGGGAGGTACGAGCAGTACTTC
TRBV28,TRBJ1-5,TRBD1,.,13,CARTGGAVQPQHF,TGTGCCAGGACAGGGGGCGCCGTTCAGCCCCAGCATTTT
TRBV5-6,TRBJ2-3,.,.,15,CASSVVRDGGDTQYF,TGTGCCAGCAGCGTGGTCCGGGACGGGGGAGATACGCAGTATTTT
TRBV5-1,TRBJ2-3,TRBD1,.,14,CASSPGGAGDTQYF,TGCGCCAGCAGCCCAGGGGGCGCGGGGGATACGCAGTATTTT